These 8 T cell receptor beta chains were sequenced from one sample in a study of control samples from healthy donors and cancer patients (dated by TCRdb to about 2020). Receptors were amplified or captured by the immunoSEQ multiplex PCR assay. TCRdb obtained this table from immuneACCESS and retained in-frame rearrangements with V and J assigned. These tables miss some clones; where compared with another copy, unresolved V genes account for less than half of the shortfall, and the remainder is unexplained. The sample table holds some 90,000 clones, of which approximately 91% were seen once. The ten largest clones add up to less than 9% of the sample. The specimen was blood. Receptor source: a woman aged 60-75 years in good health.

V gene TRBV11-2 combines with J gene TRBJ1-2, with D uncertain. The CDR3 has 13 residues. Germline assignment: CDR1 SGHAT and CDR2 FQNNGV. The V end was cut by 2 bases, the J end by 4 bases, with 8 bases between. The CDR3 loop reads CASSLSGRYGYTF. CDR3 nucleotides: TGTGCCAGCAGCTTATCTGGCCGCTATGGCTACACCTTC.

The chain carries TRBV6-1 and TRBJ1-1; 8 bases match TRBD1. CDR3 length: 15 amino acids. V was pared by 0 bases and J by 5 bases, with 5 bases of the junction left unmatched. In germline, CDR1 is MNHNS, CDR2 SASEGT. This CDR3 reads CASSEAAGGQTEAFF. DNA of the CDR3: TGTGCCAGCAGTGAAGCCGCAGGGGGCCAAACTGAAGCTTTCTTT.

Written as DNA, the CDR3 is TGTGCCAGCAGTCCTCCGGGACAGTCTAACTATGGCTACACCTTC. As protein: CASSPPGQSNYGYTF. The rearrangement joins TRBV27 to TRBJ1-2; 7 bases map to TRBD1. Trimming at V came to 5 bases and at J to 0 bases, leaving 6 bases not matched to a gene. The length of the CDR3 is 15 residues. Looked up from germline, CDR1 is MNHEY and CDR2 is SMNVEV (reference sequence).

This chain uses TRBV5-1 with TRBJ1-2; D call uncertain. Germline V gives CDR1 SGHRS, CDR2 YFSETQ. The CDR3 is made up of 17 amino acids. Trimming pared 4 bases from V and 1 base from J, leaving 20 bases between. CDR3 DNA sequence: TGCGCCAGCAGCCCGGCGGCGCTCCCTGGGGATAACTATGGCTACACCTTC. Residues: CASSPAALPGDNYGYTF.

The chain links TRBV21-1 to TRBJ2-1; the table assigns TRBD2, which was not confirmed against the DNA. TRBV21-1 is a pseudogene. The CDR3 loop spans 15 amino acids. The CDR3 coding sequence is TGTGCCAGACGCCCTAGCGGGGTTCCCTACAATGAGCAGTTCTTC. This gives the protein CARRPSGVPYNEQFF.

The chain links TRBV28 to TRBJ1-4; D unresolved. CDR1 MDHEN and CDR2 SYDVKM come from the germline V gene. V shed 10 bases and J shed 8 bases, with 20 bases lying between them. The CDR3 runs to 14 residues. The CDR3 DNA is TGTGCCACTTCTGGTCGGTGGACTGAGGAAAAACTGTTTTTT. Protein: CATSGRWTEEKLFF. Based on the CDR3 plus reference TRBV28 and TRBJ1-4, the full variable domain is DVKVTQSSRYLVKRTGEKVFLECVQDMDHENMFWYRQDPGLGLRLIYFSYDVKMKEKGDIPEGYSVSREKKERFSLILESASTNQTSMYLCATSGRWTEEKLFFGSGTQLSVL.

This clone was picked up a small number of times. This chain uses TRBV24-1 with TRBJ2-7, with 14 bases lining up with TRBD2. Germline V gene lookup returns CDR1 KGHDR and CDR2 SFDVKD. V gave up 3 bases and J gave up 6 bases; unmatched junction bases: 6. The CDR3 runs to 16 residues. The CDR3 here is CATSDHGTSGSREQYF. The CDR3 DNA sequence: TGTGCCACCAGTGATCACGGGACTAGCGGGAGTCGCGAGCAGTACTTC.

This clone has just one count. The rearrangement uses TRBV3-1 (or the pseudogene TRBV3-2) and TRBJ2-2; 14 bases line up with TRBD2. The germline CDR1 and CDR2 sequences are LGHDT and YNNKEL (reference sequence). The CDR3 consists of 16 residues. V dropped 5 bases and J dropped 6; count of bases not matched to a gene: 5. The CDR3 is CASSRLAGGRAGELFF. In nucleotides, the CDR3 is TGTGCCAGCAGCAGACTAGCGGGGGGGCGCGCCGGGGAGCTGTTTTTT.